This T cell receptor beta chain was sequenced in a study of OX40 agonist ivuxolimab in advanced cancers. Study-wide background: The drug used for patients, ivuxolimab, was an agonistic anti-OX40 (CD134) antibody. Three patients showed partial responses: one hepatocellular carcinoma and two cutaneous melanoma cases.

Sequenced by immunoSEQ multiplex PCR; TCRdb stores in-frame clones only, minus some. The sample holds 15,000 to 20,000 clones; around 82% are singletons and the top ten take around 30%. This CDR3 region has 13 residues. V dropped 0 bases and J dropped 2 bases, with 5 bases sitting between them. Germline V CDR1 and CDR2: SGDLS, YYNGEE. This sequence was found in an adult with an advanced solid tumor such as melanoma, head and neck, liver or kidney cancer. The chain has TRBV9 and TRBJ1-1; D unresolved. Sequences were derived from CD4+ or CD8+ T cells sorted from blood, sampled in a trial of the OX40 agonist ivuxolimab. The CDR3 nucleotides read TGTGCCAGCAGCGTAGGGGATAACACTGAAGCTTTCTTT. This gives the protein CASSVGDNTEAFF.